This T cell receptor beta chain was documented in a study of blood T cell repertoires in COVID-19. Study overall: Italy, Spain and the United States were the sources of the convalescent and acute COVID-19 samples. Sources were T cells, B-cell-depleted T cells, or PBMCs; the material itself was cDNA or gDNA.

Authors' data handling: Quantification of nucleated cells was approximated via reference gene primer amplification. Repertoires were generated with immunoSEQ multiplex PCR, while TCRdb's copy carries only in-frame clones and drops some. The V and J calls and clone size come from that table; D and trimming were worked out from the DNA. This table has nearly 60,000 clones, roughly 89% appearing once. The CDR3 totals 14 residues. V dropped 2 bases and J dropped 4; count of bases not matched to a gene: 4. Germline CDR1 is KGHSH and CDR2 is LQKENI. Specimen: peripheral blood. The genes are TRBV18 and TRBJ2-7; 8 bases agree with TRBD1. This TCR was recovered from a man in his sixties with active COVID-19. CDR3 in amino acids: CASSPKGQGYEQYF. In DNA, the CDR3 is TGTGCCAGCTCACCAAAAGGACAGGGATACGAGCAGTACTTC.